Each of the 29 T cell receptor beta chains below was sequenced from the same sample in a study of T cell changes during pregnancy in multiple sclerosis. Libraries were prepared by immunoSEQ multiplex PCR; TCRdb keeps only in-frame clonotypes and omits some of them. The sample lists tens of thousands of clones; just under 95% were seen once. Sequenced here: peripheral blood, sampled in the third trimester of pregnancy. The receptor source for this set is a female donor with multiple sclerosis, enrolled in a pregnancy study.

The chain links TRBV28 to TRBJ2-7; 8 nucleotides align to TRBD2. The J segment lost 2 bases and the V segment lost 2 bases, leaving 11 bases of the junction unmatched. The CDR3 covers 17 residues. In germline, CDR1 is MDHEN, CDR2 SYDVKM. The CDR3 DNA reads as TGTGCCAGCAGTTTAGATGGCCTAGCGGGTGCCGCCTACGAGCAGTACTTC. Its translation is CASSLDGLAGAAYEQYF.

This clone came up once. The chain couples TRBV7-9 to TRBJ2-1; weak D call: TRBD2 (5 bases). Germline-derived CDR1 and CDR2 are SEHNR and FQNEAQ (reference sequence). Trimming cost V 3 bases and J 6 bases, with 6 bases left between them. The CDR3 is made up of 12 amino acids. In nucleotides, the CDR3 is TGTGCCAGCAGCTTCACTAGCAATGAGCAGTTCTTC. It is translated as CASSFTSNEQFF.

The chain joins TRBV7-9 to TRBJ1-4; D perhaps matches TRBD1 (6 bases). From germline, CDR1 is SEHNR and CDR2 FQNEAQ (reference sequence). CDR3 length: 16 amino acids. V was clipped by 5 bases and J by 0 bases, with 13 bases between them. The CDR3 reads CASSPTRTATNEKLFF. The CDR3 bases are TGTGCCAGCAGCCCTACCCGGACAGCAACTAATGAAAAACTGTTTTTT. The entire variable domain, with the rest obtained from reference TRBV7-9 and TRBJ1-4, is as follows: DTGVSQNPRHKITKRGQNVTFRCDPISEHNRLYWYRQTLGQGPEFLTYFQNEAQLEKSRLLSDRFSAERPKGSFSTLEIQRTEQGDSAMYLCASSPTRTATNEKLFFGSGTQLSVL.

The CDR3 DNA reads as TGTGCCAGCAGCTCCTTACTAGCACCTCAATACAATGAGCAGTTCTTC. Protein sequence: CASSSLLAPQYNEQFF. V gene TRBV7-6 combines with J gene TRBJ2-1; D might be TRBD2 (6 bases). The V gene's germline CDR1 is SGHVS and CDR2 FNYEAQ. V lost 4 bases and J 4 bases, leaving 17 bases between the germline ends. The CDR3 length is 16 residues.

The gene calls are TRBV28 and TRBJ2-1; 9 bases align to TRBD2. The CDR3 extends over 16 amino acids. The V segment lost 1 base and the J segment 5 bases; nucleotides outside the gene matches: 6. Germline assignment: CDR1 MDHEN and CDR2 SYDVKM. The CDR3 is CASSLLTLAGHNEQFF. CDR3 in DNA: TGTGCCAGCAGTTTATTGACGCTAGCGGGGCACAATGAGCAGTTCTTC.

The chain employs TRBV5-4 and TRBJ2-7, with D tentatively TRBD2 (7 bases). Germline V lookup: CDR1 SGHNT, CDR2 YYREEE (reference sequence). The ends were cut back, 6 bases at V and 3 bases at J, with 16 bases in the middle. The CDR3 is made up of 14 amino acids. The CDR3 bases are TGTGCCAGCACCCGGGGGGCCGGAGACTACGAGCAGTACTTC. This gives the protein CASTRGAGDYEQYF. Combining the CDR3 with reference TRBV5-4 and TRBJ2-7 gives the whole variable domain ETGVTQSPTHLIKTRGQQVTLRCSSQSGHNTVSWYQQALGQGPQFIFQYYREEENGRGNFPPRFSGLQFPNYSSELNVNALELDDSALYLCASTRGAGDYEQYFGPGTRLTVT.

This clone appeared a few times. As DNA, the CDR3 is TGCAGCTTCAACAGGGGCACTGAAGCTTTCTTT. It is translated as CSFNRGTEAFF. The chain joins TRBV29-1 to TRBJ1-1; 7 bases map to TRBD1. The CDR3 has 11 amino acids. With 8 bases clipped from V and 4 bases from J, the junction kept 4 bases outside the gene matches. From germline, CDR1 is SQVTM and CDR2 ANQGSEA.

This clone is a singleton in its sample. The chain carries TRBV2 and TRBJ2-7; perhaps TRBD1 as D (6 bases). Trimming removed 3 bases from V and 6 bases from J, with 18 bases in between. From germline, CDR1 is SNHLY and CDR2 FYNNEI. This CDR3 contains 15 residues. The CDR3 coding sequence is TGTGCCAGCAGTGACAGGGGCCGGTTAACGGGCGAGCAGTACTTC. The encoded protein is CASSDRGRLTGEQYF.

The chain is built from TRBV11-2 and TRBJ2-7, with TRBD1 matching 7 bases. In germline, CDR1 is SGHAT, CDR2 FQNNGV. The J segment lost 7 bases and the V segment lost 2 bases, leaving 11 bases of the junction unmatched. The CDR3 consists of 15 residues. Here the CDR3 reads CASSLTYRGTVEQYF. The CDR3 DNA follows: TGTGCCAGCAGCTTAACTTACAGGGGAACGGTGGAGCAGTACTTC.

This clone came up once. This rearrangement joins TRBV7-9 to TRBJ1-4; 9 positions match TRBD1. V was pared by 6 bases and J by 4 bases, with 3 bases of the junction left unmatched. Germline V gene data show CDR1 as SEHNR and CDR2 as FQNEAQ (reference sequence). The CDR3 covers 14 residues. The CDR3 region is CASRRTGDNEKLFF. The CDR3, as DNA: TGTGCCAGCAGGCGGACAGGGGATAATGAAAAACTGTTTTTT.

The chain joins TRBV5-6 to TRBJ1-1; D is unclear. There are 13 residues in the CDR3. Germline CDR1 reads SGHDT; CDR2 reads YYEEEE. Trimming removed 3 bases at V and 5 bases at J, with 11 bases between. CDR3 sequence (DNA): TGTGCCAGCAGCTGGAGGGCTGGGACTGAAGCTTTCTTT. Translating it yields CASSWRAGTEAFF.

The V and J genes are TRBV4-2 and TRBJ1-3, with 7 nucleotides matching TRBD1. CDR1 and CDR2 from the germline V gene are LGHNA and YNFKEQ. This CDR3 is built from 14 residues. V shed 4 bases and J 3 bases; nucleotides not matched to a gene: 3. CDR3 protein: CASSRDSFGNTIYF. DNA for the CDR3: TGTGCCAGCAGCCGGGACAGCTTTGGAAACACCATATATTTT.

This chain uses TRBV6-4 with TRBJ2-7; the D gene is possibly TRBD2 (5 bases). V lost 7 bases, J lost 9 bases, and 34 bases lay in between. Per germline, CDR1 MRHNA and CDR2 SNTAGT. The length of the CDR3 is 18 residues. CDR3 nucleotides: TGTGCCAGCACCGGAGCGCCCTTGATCAGCGGAACCCGACAAGGGCAGTACTTC. Protein: CASTGAPLISGTRQGQYF.

CDR3 region: CASKPGGGAQETQYF. CDR3 sequence (DNA): TGCGCCAGCAAACCGGGTGGGGGGGCCCAAGAGACCCAGTACTTC. The V call is TRBV4-3, the J call TRBJ2-5, with D perhaps TRBD2 (7 bases). CDR3 length equals 15 residues. V was trimmed by 7 bases and J by 1 base, leaving 16 bases between them. Germline loops: CDR1 LGHNA, CDR2 YSLEER.

The V and J genes are TRBV7-8 and TRBJ2-7; weak D call: TRBD1 (6 bases). The CDR3 has 15 amino acids. Per germline, CDR1 SGHVS and CDR2 FQNEAQ. The ends were cut back, 2 bases at V and 4 bases at J, with 15 bases in the middle. The CDR3 bases are TGTGCCAGCAGCTTAATGAGGGGGAGAGGGTACGAGCAGTACTTC. Protein sequence: CASSLMRGRGYEQYF.

V and J are TRBV9 and TRBJ1-6; 8 bases are shared with TRBD1. Trimming at V came to 4 bases and at J to 7 bases, leaving 7 bases not matched to a gene. Looked up from germline, CDR1 is SGDLS and CDR2 is YYNGEE. CDR3 length: 15 residues. CDR3 DNA sequence: TGTGCCAGCAGCCCGGACAGGGTCCTAAATTCACCCCTCCACTTT. Encoded protein: CASSPDRVLNSPLHF.

This clone was recorded only once. The chain combines TRBV7-9 with TRBJ1-2, with TRBD1 as a possible D gene (6 bases). The CDR3 is 14 amino acids. Germline CDR1 reads SEHNR; CDR2 reads FQNEAQ (reference sequence). The germline V and J ends were trimmed by 0 bases and 8 bases, with 13 bases remaining between them. The CDR3 spells CASSLAERGGGYTF. Written as DNA, the CDR3 is TGTGCCAGCAGCTTAGCGGAAAGAGGGGGAGGCTACACCTTC. The entire variable domain, with the rest obtained from reference TRBV7-9 and TRBJ1-2, is as follows: DTGVSQNPRHKITKRGQNVTFRCDPISEHNRLYWYRQTLGQGPEFLTYFQNEAQLEKSRLLSDRFSAERPKGSFSTLEIQRTEQGDSAMYLCASSLAERGGGYTFGSGTRLTVV.

This chain connects TRBV6-5 to TRBJ2-1, with TRBD1 matching over 12 bases. The germline V gene has CDR1 MNHEY and CDR2 SVGAGI. Unmatched junction bases numbered 6, after V lost 0 bases and J lost 9 bases. There are 16 residues in the CDR3. CDR3 sequence: CASSYSIGTGGSEQFF. CDR3 DNA: TGTGCCAGCAGTTACTCGATCGGGACAGGGGGCAGTGAGCAGTTCTTC.

V gene TRBV19 combines with J gene TRBJ1-4; weak D call: TRBD1 (6 bases). The CDR3 is 15 residues long. With 2 bases removed from V and 4 bases from J, the gap between germline ends came to 11 bases. Looked up from germline, CDR1 is LNHDA and CDR2 is SQIVND (reference sequence). CDR3: CASSISGRGNEKLFF. CDR3 in DNA: TGTGCCAGTAGTATATCGGGCAGGGGTAATGAAAAACTGTTTTTT.

The V gene is TRBV13, the J gene TRBJ2-1; 11 positions match TRBD2. The germline CDR1 and CDR2 sequences are PRHDT and FYEKMQ (reference sequence). V dropped 2 bases and J dropped 8; count of bases not matched to a gene: 11. There are 17 residues in the CDR3. The chain's CDR3 is CASSLNILAGGGDEQFF. The CDR3 DNA follows: TGTGCCAGCAGCTTAAATATCCTAGCGGGAGGCGGCGATGAGCAGTTCTTC.

V usage is TRBV11-2 and J usage is TRBJ2-3; D perhaps matches TRBD2 (6 bases). V was shortened by 5 bases and J by 6 bases, with 15 bases between the two germline ends. Germline V gene data show CDR1 as SGHAT and CDR2 as FQNNGV. The CDR3 extends over 14 amino acids. CDR3 loop: CASSPPNLADTQYF. CDR3 coding DNA: TGTGCCAGCAGCCCCCCGAATCTAGCGGATACGCAGTATTTT.

This clone was observed a handful of times. The rearrangement uses TRBV28 and TRBJ2-1; 7 nucleotides match TRBD1. Germline assignment: CDR1 MDHEN and CDR2 SYDVKM. The CDR3 extends over 15 amino acids. V lost 7 bases, J lost 3 bases, and 9 bases stayed unmatched. In DNA, the CDR3 is TGTGCCAGCACCCTCAAGGGGGACAGCTACAATGAGCAGTTCTTC. Amino acids: CASTLKGDSYNEQFF. Drawing the rest from reference TRBV28 and TRBJ2-1, the complete variable domain is DVKVTQSSRYLVKRTGEKVFLECVQDMDHENMFWYRQDPGLGLRLIYFSYDVKMKEKGDIPEGYSVSREKKERFSLILESASTNQTSMYLCASTLKGDSYNEQFFGPGTRLTVL.

This rearrangement joins TRBV7-3 to TRBJ2-1, with TRBD2 matching over 7 bases. Trimming took 4 bases from V and 1 from J; bases not matched to a gene: 10. This CDR3 is built from 17 residues. CDR1 and CDR2 (germline): SGHTA, FQGTGA. The CDR3 sequence is CASSSPGRAGSYNEQFF. The DNA of the CDR3 is TGTGCCAGCAGCTCCCCGGGGAGGGCAGGTTCCTACAATGAGCAGTTCTTC.

The rearrangement links TRBV7-2 to TRBJ2-1, with 10 bases aligning to TRBD1. With V trimmed by 3 bases and J by 7 bases, 6 bases remained unmatched. Per the germline V gene, CDR1 is SGHTA and CDR2 is FQGNSA. This CDR3 is 15 amino acids long. The CDR3 region is CASSFQTGGENEQFF. CDR3 nucleotide sequence: TGTGCCAGCAGCTTTCAGACAGGGGGCGAGAATGAGCAGTTCTTC.

This CDR3 reads CASSRILGRAAYNEQFF. The CDR3 coding sequence is TGTGCCAGTAGTAGGATATTGGGGAGGGCCGCCTACAATGAGCAGTTCTTC. The chain links TRBV19 to TRBJ2-1; the match to TRBD2 covers 7 bases. The CDR3 contains 17 residues. The germline V gene encodes CDR1 LNHDA and CDR2 SQIVND (reference sequence). Germline trimming cut 4 bases from V and 2 bases from J; bases unmatched to any gene: 11.

The chain carries TRBV9 and TRBJ2-3; weak D call: TRBD2 (5 bases). This CDR3 comprises 13 residues. With 3 bases removed from V and 6 bases from J, the gap between germline ends came to 11 bases. Germline lookup yields CDR1 SGDLS and CDR2 YYNGEE. The CDR3 region has the DNA TGTGCCAGCAGCGCACCGGGCGGGGATACGCAGTATTTT. This gives the protein CASSAPGGDTQYF.

The J gene is TRBJ2-1, the V gene TRBV6-6; D not resolved. This CDR3 comprises 12 residues. Trimming removed 4 bases at V and 5 bases at J, with 6 bases between. Germline V lookup: CDR1 MNHNY, CDR2 SVGAGI (reference sequence). CDR3 sequence (DNA): TGTGCCAGCAGTTCAGTTAACAATGAGCAGTTCTTC. Translating gives CASSSVNNEQFF.

The CDR3 DNA sequence: TGTGCCAGCTCACCAAAGTACTCGGGGGATAATGAAAAACTGTTTTTT. The encoded protein is CASSPKYSGDNEKLFF. The genes are TRBV18 and TRBJ1-4; D might be TRBD1 (5 bases). V was pared by 2 bases and J by 4 bases, with 14 bases between. This CDR3 region has 16 residues. Germline lookup yields CDR1 KGHSH and CDR2 LQKENI.

The chain has TRBV10-2 and TRBJ1-2; D might be TRBD1 (5 bases). The V gene lost 0 bases and the J gene lost 8 bases, with 10 bases spanning the gap. The germline gives CDR1 WSHSY, CDR2 SAAADI. The CDR3 contains 13 residues. The CDR3 DNA follows: TGCGCCAGCAGTGAGTCCGCAGGGCGAGGCTACACCTTC. This gives the protein CASSESAGRGYTF.